This T cell receptor (beta chain) was profiled in a study of T cell repertoires in cytomegalovirus infection. Study information: Public TCR beta signatures indicated both CMV infection and matching HLA type.

The study, taken as a whole, reports: Cumulative public TCR beta family frequency identified carriers of CMV plus the relevant HLA.

TCRdb re-called the reads through MiXCR, storing one row per CDR3 protein. Here the sample spans around 900,000 distinct CDR3 sequences, around 30% being singletons. CDR3 length: 14 amino acids. V was pared by 6 bases and J by 2 bases, with 12 bases between. CDR1 SNHLY and CDR2 FYNNEI come from the germline V gene. With regard to this clonotype: The antigen is not known.

This clonotype originated in a human donor in good health (CMV status not recorded). Some clones in this sample may be carry-over from other donors' samples. The source was cultured CD8+ T cells from PBMCs, collected from culture after CMV antigen stimulation. The chain has TRBV2 and TRBJ2-3, with D possibly TRBD1 on 5 matching bases. CDR3 nucleotides: TGTGCCAGCAGCGATCCAGGGAACACAGATACGCAGTATTTT. This encodes CASSDPGNTDTQYF.